These 24 T cell receptor beta chains came from one sample sequenced in a study of blood T cells in healthy people across ages. Then a second PCR, running roughly 7 to 12 cycles, was carried out with a sample-barcoded 5' primer and a J-beta primer mix. TCRdb ran MiXCR on the 5' RACE reads and lists one entry per CDR3 protein. The sample yields 800,000 to 1,300,000 distinct CDR3 sequences, less than 25% seen once. This same sample was also part of a study on T cells of mothers and their children.

Sequenced: blood. These receptors all stem from a girl aged 2 to 10 in good health.

The chain links TRBV20-1 to TRBJ2-1; 9 nucleotides align to TRBD2. The tail of the sequence fits TRBJ2-5 better, so the J call may be wrong. CDR1 is DFQATT and CDR2 is SNEGSKA in the germline V gene (reference sequence). This CDR3 has 17 residues. The CDR3 region is CSARDDASGATPGTQYF. For the CDR3, the DNA is TGCAGTGCTAGAGATGACGCTAGCGGGGCTACTCCAGGGACCCAGTACTTC.

This clonotype was detected a few times. This chain connects TRBV6-5 to TRBJ2-5, with 11 bases aligning to TRBD2. The tail of the sequence fits TRBJ2-1 better, so the J call may be wrong. There are 15 residues in the CDR3. Germline loops: CDR1 MNHEY, CDR2 SVGAGI. This CDR3 reads CASSSLAGDRNEQFF. The CDR3 nucleotides are TGTGCCAGCAGTTCACTAGCGGGAGATAGGAATGAGCAGTTCTTC.

The rearrangement uses TRBV20-1 and TRBJ2-5, with TRBD2 matching over 11 bases. The V gene's germline CDR1 is DFQATT and CDR2 SNEGSKA (reference sequence). With 5 bases clipped from V and 4 bases from J, the junction kept 12 bases outside the gene matches. The CDR3 extends over 16 amino acids. This chain's CDR3 is CSARPRLAGIGETQYF. CDR3 bases: TGCAGTGCTCGGCCCCGACTAGCGGGGATCGGAGAGACCCAGTACTTC.

This clonotype turned up a few times. The V gene is TRBV5-4, the J gene TRBJ2-5; D perhaps matches TRBD2 (5 bases). The V and J ends lost 0 bases and 11 bases respectively, with 11 bases between them. This CDR3 comprises 12 residues. CDR1 and CDR2 from the germline V gene are SGHNT and YYREEE (reference sequence). The CDR3 here is CASSLDFGEQYF. CDR3 nucleotide sequence: TGTGCCAGCAGCTTGGATTTTGGGGAGCAGTACTTC.

This clonotype turned up a few times. The DNA of the CDR3 is TGTGCCAGCAGCTGGACGGGGGTGGATCAGCCCCAGCATTTT. Translated: CASSWTGVDQPQHF. The genes are TRBV3-1 and TRBJ1-5, with a tentative D call TRBD1 (5 bases). Germline CDR1 LGHDT, CDR2 YNNKEL (reference sequence). The CDR3 is 14 amino acids. Trimming took off 5 bases at V and 5 bases at J, with 13 bases between the two ends.

V usage is TRBV9 and J usage is TRBJ2-7, with 7 bases fitting TRBD1. The CDR3 runs to 15 residues. The germline gives CDR1 SGDLS, CDR2 YYNGEE. V was pared by 4 bases and J by 2 bases, with 9 bases of the junction left unmatched. CDR3 DNA: TGTGCCAGCAGCACCCGGGACAGTATCACCTACGAGCAGTACTTC. Its translation: CASSTRDSITYEQYF.

The chain recombines TRBV12-3 or TRBV12-4 with TRBJ2-5, with unresolved D. The CDR3 length is 13 residues. Trimming removed 5 bases from V and 1 base from J, with 8 bases in between. DNA of the CDR3: TGTGCCAGCAGTAGGCCCGCCCAAGAGACCCAGTACTTC. The encoded protein is CASSRPAQETQYF.

DNA for the CDR3: TGCAGCGTTGCGCCGGGCAGAGCTAACTATGGCTACACCTTC. This encodes CSVAPGRANYGYTF. V is TRBV29-1 and J is TRBJ1-2, with D unclear. Germline V CDR1 and CDR2: SQVTM, ANQGSEA. CDR3 size: 14 residues. V lost 4 bases and J 0 bases, leaving 12 bases between the germline ends. Based on the CDR3 plus reference TRBV29-1 and TRBJ1-2, the full variable domain is SAVISQKPSRDICQRGTSLTIQCQVDSQVTMMFWYRQQPGQSLTLIATANQGSEATYESGFVIDKFPISRPNLTFSTLTVSNMSPEDSSIYLCSVAPGRANYGYTFGSGTRLTVV.

J is TRBJ1-6 and V is TRBV28; D gene unclear. The CDR3 is 12 amino acids. Trimming removed 6 bases at V and 7 bases at J, with 7 bases between. Germline V gives CDR1 MDHEN, CDR2 SYDVKM. Written as DNA, the CDR3 is TGTGCCAGCAGGGCTCCCAATTCACCCCTCCACTTT. Its translation is CASRAPNSPLHF.

The V gene is TRBV7-9, the J gene TRBJ1-6, with TRBD1 matching 7 bases. The CDR3 runs 14 residues. V lost 5 bases, J lost 8 bases, and 6 bases stayed unmatched. CDR1 and CDR2 from the germline V gene are SEHNR and FQNEAQ (reference sequence). In nucleotides, the CDR3 is TGTGCCAGCAGCCTCGGACAGGCCGATTCACCCCTCCACTTT. Protein: CASSLGQADSPLHF. Variable domain in full (rest from reference TRBV7-9 and TRBJ1-6): DTGVSQNPRHKITKRGQNVTFRCDPISEHNRLYWYRQTLGQGPEFLTYFQNEAQLEKSRLLSDRFSAERPKGSFSTLEIQRTEQGDSAMYLCASSLGQADSPLHFGNGTRLTVT.

Regarding this clonotype: The junction differs from germline at one of its ends, possibly a read error. V usage is TRBV5-1 and J usage is TRBJ1-3; D is ambiguous. The germline gives CDR1 SGHRS, CDR2 YFSETQ. This CDR3 has 15 amino acids. Written as DNA, the CDR3 is TGCGCCGGCAGCTTGGGCAGAGTCTCTGGAAACACCATATATTTT. Amino acids: CAGSLGRVSGNTIYF.

This clonotype showed up just a few times. J is TRBJ2-1 and V is TRBV20-1; D uncertain. Near its end, the DNA agrees better with TRBJ2-7, so the J call may be wrong. Germline values: CDR1 DFQATT, CDR2 SNEGSKA (reference sequence). The CDR3 runs 11 residues. In nucleotides, the CDR3 is TGCAGTGCTAGAGATCAACTGGAGCAGTACTTC. Its protein product is CSARDQLEQYF.

The V and J genes are TRBV7-9 and TRBJ2-6; D remains unclear. The CDR3 sequence is 17 residues long. Per the germline V gene, CDR1 is SEHNR and CDR2 is FQNEAQ (reference sequence). V was cut by 5 bases and J by 4 bases, with 18 bases left in between. The CDR3 sequence: CASSDLNLKGGANVLTF. CDR3 nucleotides: TGTGCCAGCAGCGATCTAAACCTCAAGGGAGGGGCCAACGTCCTGACTTTC.

The chain uses TRBV29-1 and TRBJ2-3; D call uncertain. V shed 4 bases and J shed 2 bases, with 7 bases lying between them. This CDR3 region has 12 residues. CDR1 and CDR2 (germline): SQVTM, ANQGSEA. The chain's CDR3 is CSVASATDTQYF. In DNA, the CDR3 is TGCAGCGTTGCCTCCGCCACAGATACGCAGTATTTT.

The rearrangement joins TRBV12-3 or TRBV12-4 to TRBJ2-5, with 9 bases identical to TRBD1. The CDR3 spans 14 residues. V lost 8 bases to trimming and J lost 3 bases; unmatched junction nucleotides: 7. Here the CDR3 reads CASRTGTGKETQYF. Written as DNA, the CDR3 is TGTGCCAGCCGGACCGGGACAGGGAAAGAGACCCAGTACTTC.

The chain combines TRBV5-1 with TRBJ2-5; no clear D. TRBJ2-7 explains the end of the DNA better; the J call may be wrong. CDR3 length: 16 amino acids. Germline lookup yields CDR1 SGHRS and CDR2 YFSETQ. The CDR3: CASSLDGYSSSYEQYF. Here the CDR3 DNA reads TGCGCCAGCAGCTTGGATGGGTACTCAAGCTCCTACGAGCAGTACTTC.

A few counts support this clonotype. V is TRBV18 and J is TRBJ2-3; 9 bases are shared with TRBD1. There are 16 residues in the CDR3. J gave up 3 bases and V 0 bases, and 4 bases lay outside the gene matches. The germline V gene has CDR1 KGHSH and CDR2 LQKENI. This CDR3 is CASSPPGTGLTDTQYF. DNA for the CDR3: TGTGCCAGCTCACCACCCGGGACAGGGCTGACAGATACGCAGTATTTT.

This clonotype was observed a handful of times. This chain links TRBV9 with TRBJ2-5, with 7 bases that match TRBD2. Germline V gene sequence: CDR1 SGDLS, CDR2 YYNGEE. Trimming took 2 bases from V and 9 from J; bases not matched to a gene: 13. This CDR3 contains 15 residues. The CDR3 region has the DNA TGTGCCAGCAGCGTGAGTGGAACTAGCGTTGAATCCCAGTACTTC. Its translation: CASSVSGTSVESQYF.

This clonotype was recorded a few times. The V and J genes are TRBV29-1 and TRBJ2-4, with a weak D call TRBD1 (6 bases). The CDR3 sequence is 13 residues long. CDR1 is SQVTM, CDR2 ANQGSEA, per germline. The V end lost 6 bases, the J end lost 2 bases, and 11 bases lay between the germline ends. The CDR3 loop reads CSVAGDTKNIQYF. The CDR3, as DNA: TGCAGCGTCGCCGGGGACACCAAAAACATTCAGTACTTC.

This chain links TRBV5-1 with TRBJ2-1; possible D gene TRBD2, 5 bases. Trimming took off 2 bases at V and 6 bases at J, with 21 bases between the two ends. CDR1 and CDR2 (germline): SGHRS, YFSETQ. The CDR3 runs to 17 residues. The CDR3, as DNA: TGCGCCAGCAGCTTTTCTCTTGGCGGGCGAGGCGGCAATGAGCAGTTCTTC. Protein sequence: CASSFSLGGRGGNEQFF.

The chain carries TRBV5-1 and TRBJ2-7; TRBD1 might be the D (5 bases). Germline V lookup: CDR1 SGHRS, CDR2 YFSETQ. V lost 3 bases and J 3 bases, leaving 25 bases between the germline ends. The CDR3 is made up of 18 amino acids. The CDR3 bases are TGCGCCAGCAGCTCGGAACAAAATCCAGGGTTTGTTGACTACGAGCAGTACTTC. Amino acid sequence: CASSSEQNPGFVDYEQYF.

The V gene is TRBV12-3 or TRBV12-4, the J gene TRBJ2-1; D perhaps matches TRBD2 (7 bases). The CDR3 loop spans 17 amino acids. The germline V and J ends were trimmed by 2 bases and 3 bases, with 17 bases remaining between them. The CDR3, as DNA: TGTGCCAGCAGTTTATGGTACCGGGGGGCGTTCTACAATGAGCAGTTCTTC. It codes for CASSLWYRGAFYNEQFF.

This clonotype was detected a few times. The gene calls are TRBV11-3 and TRBJ2-1; D remains unclear. CDR3 length: 12 residues. The V gene lost 5 bases and the J gene lost 13 bases, with 15 bases spanning the gap. Germline values: CDR1 SGHNT, CDR2 YENEEA. In nucleotides, the CDR3 is TGTGCCAGCAGCGAAGACAACGGTGAACAGTTCTTC. Protein product: CASSEDNGEQFF.

The chain uses TRBV14 and TRBJ2-7, with a tentative D call TRBD1 (6 bases). The CDR3 has 14 amino acids. V lost 4 bases and J lost 3, with 13 bases in between. The germline V gene has CDR1 SGHDN and CDR2 FVKESK. The DNA for the CDR3 is TGTGCCAGCAGCCTGCAGGGGAGAGGCTACGAGCAGTACTTC. Its translation is CASSLQGRGYEQYF. The variable domain in full, completed from reference TRBV14 and TRBJ2-7, reads EAGVTQFPSHSVIEKGQTVTLRCDPISGHDNLYWYRRVMGKEIKFLLHFVKESKQDESGMPNNRFLAERTGGTYSTLKVQPAELEDSGVYFCASSLQGRGYEQYFGPGTRLTVT.